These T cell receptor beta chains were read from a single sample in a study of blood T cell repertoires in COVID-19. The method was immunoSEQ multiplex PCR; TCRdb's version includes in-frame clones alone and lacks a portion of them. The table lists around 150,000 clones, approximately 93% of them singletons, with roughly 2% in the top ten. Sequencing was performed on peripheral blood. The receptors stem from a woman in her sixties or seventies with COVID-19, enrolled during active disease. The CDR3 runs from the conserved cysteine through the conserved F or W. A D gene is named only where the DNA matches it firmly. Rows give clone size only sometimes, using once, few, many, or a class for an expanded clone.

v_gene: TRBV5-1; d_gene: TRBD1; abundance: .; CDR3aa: CASSLSGTGNQPQHF
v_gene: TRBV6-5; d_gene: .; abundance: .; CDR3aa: CASSFSATDVGTEAFF
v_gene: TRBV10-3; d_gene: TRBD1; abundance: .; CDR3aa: CAISEAGTGQYGYTF
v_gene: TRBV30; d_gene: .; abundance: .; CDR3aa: CARAEGPYEQYF
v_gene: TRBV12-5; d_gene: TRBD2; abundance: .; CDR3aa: CASGLGSSGGAGDTQYF
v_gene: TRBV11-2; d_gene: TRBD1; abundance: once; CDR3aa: CASSLGRGRRNNEKLFF
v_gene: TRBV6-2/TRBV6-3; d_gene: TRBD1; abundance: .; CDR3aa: CASSRHRQGDTEAFF
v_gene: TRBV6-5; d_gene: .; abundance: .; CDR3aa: CASSADGGRQHF
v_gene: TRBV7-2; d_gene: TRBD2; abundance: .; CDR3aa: CASSWGRRGVSYEQYF
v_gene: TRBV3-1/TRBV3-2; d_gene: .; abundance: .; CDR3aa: CASSPGTPDYEQYF
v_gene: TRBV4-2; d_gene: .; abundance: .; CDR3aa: CASSHDRTGSGGYTF
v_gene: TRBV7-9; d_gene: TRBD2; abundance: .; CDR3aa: CASSLWAGGLNEQFF
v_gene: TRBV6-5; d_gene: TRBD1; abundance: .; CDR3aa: CASSYRGLNYGYTF
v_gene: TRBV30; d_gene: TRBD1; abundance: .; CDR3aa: CAWKSGLRTGVFNTEAFF
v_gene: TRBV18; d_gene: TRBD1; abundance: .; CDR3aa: CASSPGTGSWYEQYF
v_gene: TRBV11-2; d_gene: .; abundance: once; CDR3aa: CASSLGRGGDGYTF
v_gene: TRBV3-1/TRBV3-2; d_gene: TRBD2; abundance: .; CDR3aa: CASSQDPRLASGELFF
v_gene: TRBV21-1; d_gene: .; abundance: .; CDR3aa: CASSKGTGNTEAFF
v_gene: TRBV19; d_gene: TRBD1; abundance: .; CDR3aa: CASSIGTGVAGELFF
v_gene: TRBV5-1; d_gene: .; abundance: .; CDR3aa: CASSLGQDYEQYF
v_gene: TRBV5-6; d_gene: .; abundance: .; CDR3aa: CASSLRGIDYGYTF
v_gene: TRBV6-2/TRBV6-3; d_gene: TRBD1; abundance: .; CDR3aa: CASSLSGGNTEAFF
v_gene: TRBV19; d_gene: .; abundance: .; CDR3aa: CASSIGGRETQYF
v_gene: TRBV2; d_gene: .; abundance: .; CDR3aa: CASSTRGDTEAFF
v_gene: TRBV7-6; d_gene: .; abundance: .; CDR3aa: CASSFMTGGSTDTQYF
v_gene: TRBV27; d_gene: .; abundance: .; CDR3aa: CASSSPLIPGGNSPLHF
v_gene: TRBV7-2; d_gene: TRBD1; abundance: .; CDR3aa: CASSTGVAATEAFF
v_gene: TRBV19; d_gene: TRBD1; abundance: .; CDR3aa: CASSLTGVQPQHF
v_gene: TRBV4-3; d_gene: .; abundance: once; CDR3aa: CASSQEVSGRGGNTIYF
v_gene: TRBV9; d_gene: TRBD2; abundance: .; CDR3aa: CASSIRTSGVNEQFF
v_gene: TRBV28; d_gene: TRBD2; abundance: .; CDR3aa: CASRPPGGGSIRTQYF
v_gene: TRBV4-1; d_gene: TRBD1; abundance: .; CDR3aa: CASSQPTGSYGYTF
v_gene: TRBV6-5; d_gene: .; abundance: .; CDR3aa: CASSYGGRVGYEKLFF
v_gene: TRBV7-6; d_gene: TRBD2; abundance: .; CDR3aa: CASSLLAGGPNEQFF
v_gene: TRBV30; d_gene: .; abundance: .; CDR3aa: CAWKGGDYGYTF
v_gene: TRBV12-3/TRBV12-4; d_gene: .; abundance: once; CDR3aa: CASSFYPGEAFF
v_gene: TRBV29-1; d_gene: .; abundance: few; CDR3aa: CSVEVLYSRVMTGYGYTF
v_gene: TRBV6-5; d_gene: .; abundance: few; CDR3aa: CASRGQSRGYTF
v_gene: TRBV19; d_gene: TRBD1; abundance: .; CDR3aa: CASSIRPGQGGDGYTF
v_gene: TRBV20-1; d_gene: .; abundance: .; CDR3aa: CSASISGSYTF
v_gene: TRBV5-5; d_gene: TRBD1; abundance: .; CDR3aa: CASSLYRDRGNQPQHF
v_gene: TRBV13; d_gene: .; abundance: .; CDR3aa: CASSSPGRGGNTIYF
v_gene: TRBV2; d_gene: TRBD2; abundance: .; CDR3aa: CASSPGLAGYEQYF
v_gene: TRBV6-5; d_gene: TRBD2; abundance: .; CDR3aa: CASIRGGRQETQYF
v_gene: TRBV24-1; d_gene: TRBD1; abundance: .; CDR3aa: CATSDPGTGEQYF
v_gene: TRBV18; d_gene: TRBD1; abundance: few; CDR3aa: CASSSLSLAGTGRGSPLHF
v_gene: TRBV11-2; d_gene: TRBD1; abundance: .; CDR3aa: CASSLETGVGETQYF
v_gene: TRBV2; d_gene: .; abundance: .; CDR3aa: CASTRVRGNTIYF
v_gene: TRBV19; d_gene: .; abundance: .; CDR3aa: CASSITGYGQPQHF
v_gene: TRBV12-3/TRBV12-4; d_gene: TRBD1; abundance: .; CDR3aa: CAGTGGRDGYTF
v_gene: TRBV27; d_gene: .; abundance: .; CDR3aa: CASRRFDGLVSNQPQHF
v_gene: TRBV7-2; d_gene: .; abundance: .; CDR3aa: CASSLQGPSGNTIYF
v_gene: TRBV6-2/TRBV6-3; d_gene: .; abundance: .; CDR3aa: CASSYVPGERTEAFF
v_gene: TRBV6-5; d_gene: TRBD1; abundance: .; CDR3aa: CASGTEGQGRKLFF
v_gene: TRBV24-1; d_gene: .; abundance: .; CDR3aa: CATSETTGRAGYTF